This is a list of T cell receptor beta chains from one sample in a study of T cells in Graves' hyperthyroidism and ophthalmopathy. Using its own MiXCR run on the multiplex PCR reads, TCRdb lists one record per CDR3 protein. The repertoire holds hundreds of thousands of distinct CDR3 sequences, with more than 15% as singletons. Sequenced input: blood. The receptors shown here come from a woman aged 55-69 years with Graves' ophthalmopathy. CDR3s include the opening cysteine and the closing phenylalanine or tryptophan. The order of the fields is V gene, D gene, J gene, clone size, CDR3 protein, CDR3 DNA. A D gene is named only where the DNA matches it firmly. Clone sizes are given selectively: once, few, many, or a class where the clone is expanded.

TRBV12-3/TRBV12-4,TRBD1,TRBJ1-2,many,CASSLTDRATGLGYTF,TGTGCCAGCAGTTTAACGGACAGGGCGACAGGTTTGGGCTACACCTTC
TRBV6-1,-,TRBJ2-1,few,CASSERGVNEQFF,TGTGCCAGCAGTGAACGGGGAGTTAATGAGCAGTTCTTC
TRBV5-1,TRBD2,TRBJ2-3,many,CASAVSGGTDTQYF,TGCGCCAGCGCCGTGAGCGGGGGCACAGATACGCAGTATTTT
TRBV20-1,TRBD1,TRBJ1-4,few,CSARQGGTNEKLFF,TGCAGTGCCAGGCAGGGGGGGACTAATGAAAAACTGTTTTTT
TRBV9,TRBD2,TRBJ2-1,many,CASSSPGLGLREQFF,TGTGCCAGCAGCTCACCGGGACTAGGGCTGCGTGAGCAGTTCTTC
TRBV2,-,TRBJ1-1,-,CASSGGVENTEAFF,TGTGCCAGCAGTGGCGGGGTTGAGAACACTGAAGCTTTCTTT
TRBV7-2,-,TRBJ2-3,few,CASSLEGGTTADTQYF,TGTGCCAGCAGCTTAGAGGGGGGGACAACAGCAGATACGCAGTATTTT
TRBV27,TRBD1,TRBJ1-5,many,CASRKLGQGGQPQHF,TGTGCCAGCAGAAAACTGGGACAGGGAGGTCAGCCCCAGCATTTT
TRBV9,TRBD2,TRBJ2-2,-,CASSVSGRGIGELFF,TGTGCCAGCAGCGTGAGCGGGAGAGGTATCGGGGAGCTGTTTTTT
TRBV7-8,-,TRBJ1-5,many,CASSSVDSNQPQHF,TGTGCCAGCAGCTCTGTGGATAGCAATCAGCCCCAGCATTTT
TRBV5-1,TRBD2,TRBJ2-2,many,CASSSSYFRGGNTGELFF,TGCGCCAGCAGCTCGTCCTATTTCCGGGGGGGCAACACCGGGGAGCTGTTTTTT
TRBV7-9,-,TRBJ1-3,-,CASSLGQGHTIYF,TGTGCCAGCAGCCTTGGGCAGGGGCACACCATATATTTT
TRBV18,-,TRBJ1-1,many,CASSPQGRTEAFF,TGTGCCAGCTCACCACAGGGTAGAACTGAAGCTTTCTTT
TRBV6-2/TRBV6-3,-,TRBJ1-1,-,CANRRYLSTEAFF,TGTGCCAACCGCCGATACCTCAGCACTGAAGCTTTCTTT
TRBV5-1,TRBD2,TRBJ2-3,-,CASTRGGSTDTQYF,TGCGCCAGCACCCGGGGGGGAAGCACAGATACGCAGTATTTT
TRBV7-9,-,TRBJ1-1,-,CASSEGRRADEAFF,TGTGCCAGCAGCGAAGGGAGGCGGGCCGATGAAGCTTTCTTT
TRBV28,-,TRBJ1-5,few,CASSSPGRGDQPQHF,TGTGCCAGCAGTTCCCCCGGGCGGGGGGATCAGCCCCAGCATTTT
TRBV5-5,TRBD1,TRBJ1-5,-,CASSRSGGAEDQPQHF,TGTGCCAGCAGCCGGTCAGGGGGCGCGGAGGATCAGCCCCAGCATTTT
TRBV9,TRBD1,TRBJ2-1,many,CASSPRPGTGLGEQFF,TGTGCCAGCAGCCCGAGGCCCGGGACAGGGCTTGGTGAGCAGTTCTTC